This T cell receptor beta chain originates from a study of cytomegalovirus exposure and HLA in healthy donors. Method: immunoSEQ multiplex PCR; TCRdb's copy keeps in-frame clones and lacks some. Of hundreds of thousands of clones listed, about nine tenths were seen once; the top ten hold approximately 0.8%. Notes on this clone: Its cognate antigen is unknown.

With V trimmed by 8 bases and J by 9 bases, 14 bases remained unmatched. This CDR3 is built from 13 residues. Looked up from germline, CDR1 is SQVTM and CDR2 is ANQGSEA. Findings and limits, study-wide: Reportedly, cytomegalovirus status was diagnosed with high sensitivity and specificity.

The chain has TRBV29-1 and TRBJ2-7; 9 bases line up with TRBD1. Source material: PBMCs. This TCR derives from a woman under 30 in good health and CMV-seronegative. The CDR3 bases are TGCAGCTTTGTGGGGACAGGGACTAAGGGGCAGTACTTC. It specifies CSFVGTGTKGQYF.